These 9 T cell receptor beta chains came from one sample sequenced in a study of T cell repertoires in cytomegalovirus infection. TCRdb re-called the reads with MiXCR, one entry per CDR3 protein. This sample has about 740,000 distinct CDR3 sequences, with approximately 40% found just once. Sequencing input: PBMCs. These receptors were obtained from a human donor in good health (CMV status not recorded). Some clones in this sample may be carry-over from other donors' samples.

The V gene is TRBV2, the J gene TRBJ2-2; D is undetermined. The CDR3 contains 15 residues. The V gene lost 7 bases and the J gene lost 0 bases, with 12 bases spanning the gap. Germline CDR1 SNHLY, CDR2 FYNNEI. The CDR3 region is CASTTQTANTGELFF. CDR3 in DNA: TGTGCCAGCACGACTCAAACTGCGAACACCGGGGAGCTGTTTTTT.

The chain has TRBV19 and TRBJ2-3, with TRBD1 matching over 7 bases. CDR3 length equals 14 residues. V shed 7 bases, J shed 1 base, and the junction held 5 bases outside the gene matches. Looked up from germline, CDR1 is LNHDA and CDR2 is SQIVND (reference sequence). DNA for the CDR3: TGTGCCAGTAAGGCCGGGACAGGCACAGATACGCAGTATTTT. Encoded protein: CASKAGTGTDTQYF.

The rearrangement joins TRBV7-3 to TRBJ2-2; D remains unclear. CDR3 length equals 15 residues. Germline V CDR1 and CDR2: SGHTA, FQGTGA. V lost 0 bases and J 4 bases, leaving 9 bases between the germline ends. CDR3 loop: CASSLTRVVTGELFF. The CDR3 nucleotides are TGTGCCAGCAGCTTAACCCGGGTTGTCACCGGGGAGCTGTTTTTT. Together with reference TRBV7-3 and TRBJ2-2, the CDR3 gives the full variable domain: GAGVSQTPSNKVTEKGKYVELRCDPISGHTALYWYRQSLGQGPEFLIYFQGTGAADDSGLPNDRFFAVRPEGSVSTLKIQRTERGDSAVYLCASSLTRVVTGELFFGEGSRLTVL.

A few counts support this clonotype. V usage is TRBV14 and J usage is TRBJ2-3; D remains ambiguous. This CDR3 comprises 18 residues. The V end was cut by 2 bases, the J end by 0 bases, with 18 bases between. In germline, CDR1 is SGHDN, CDR2 FVKESK. CDR3 protein: CASSQRPNGRPSTDTQYF. The CDR3, as DNA: TGTGCCAGCAGCCAACGCCCCAATGGTCGTCCTAGCACAGATACGCAGTATTTT.

As regards this clonotype: This may come from a read error, since a much larger clone is one base off. The rearrangement links TRBV7-2 to TRBJ2-1, with unresolved D. The CDR3 has 14 amino acids. Germline values: CDR1 SGHTA, CDR2 FQGNSA. CDR3 DNA: TGTGGCAGCAGCCCGAGGTGGTCCTACAATGAGCAGTTCTTC. Its protein is CGSSPRWSYNEQFF. The full variable domain, completed using reference TRBV7-2 and TRBJ2-1, is GAGVSQSPSNKVTEKGKDVELRCDPISGHTALYWYRQSLGQGLEFLIYFQGNSAPDKSGLPSDRFSAERTGGSVSTLTIQRTQQEDSAVYLCGSSPRWSYNEQFFGPGTRLTVL.

V usage is TRBV7-8 and J usage is TRBJ1-1; D gene unclear. The CDR3 spans 14 residues. CDR1 and CDR2 from the germline V gene are SGHVS and FQNEAQ. Deletions cut 0 bases from V and 5 bases from J, with 10 bases between. DNA for the CDR3: TGTGCCAGCAGCTTAGCGCAGGCCTATACTGAAGCTTTCTTT. Its protein product is CASSLAQAYTEAFF.

This clonotype was seen a few times. The V and J genes are TRBV7-2 and TRBJ1-1, with 8 bases matching TRBD1. Germline V gene sequence: CDR1 SGHTA, CDR2 FQGNSA. This CDR3 spans 13 amino acids. V was clipped by 6 bases and J by 6 bases; unmatched bases: 6. CDR3 region: CASRLRGRSEAFF. For the CDR3, the DNA is TGTGCCAGCAGGCTCAGGGGGCGGTCTGAAGCTTTCTTT. The full variable domain, its missing parts supplied by reference TRBV7-2 and TRBJ1-1, is GAGVSQSPSNKVTEKGKDVELRCDPISGHTALYWYRQSLGQGLEFLIYFQGNSAPDKSGLPSDRFSAERTGGSVSTLTIQRTQQEDSAVYLCASRLRGRSEAFFGQGTRLTVV.

This clonotype showed up just a few times. This chain joins TRBV6-6 and TRBJ2-3; tentatively, D is TRBD1 (6 bases). With 0 bases removed from V and 2 bases from J, the gap between germline ends came to 15 bases. Per germline, CDR1 MNHNY and CDR2 SVGAGI (reference sequence). The CDR3 has 17 residues. The chain's CDR3 is CASSYSILQGLTDTQYF. The CDR3 coding sequence is TGTGCCAGCAGTTACTCGATTTTACAGGGCCTCACAGATACGCAGTATTTT.

On this clonotype itself: One end of the junction fails to match germline, which may point to a read error. The chain employs TRBV6-1 and TRBJ2-1; TRBD1 is a possible D gene (6 bases). This CDR3 has 14 residues. CDR1 and CDR2 from the germline V gene are MNHNS and SASEGT. The CDR3 nucleotides are TGTGCCAGCAGGGAAGGGGGAACCTACAATGAGCAGTTCTTC. This encodes CASREGGTYNEQFF.